The 16 T cell receptor beta chains below all came from one sample that was sequenced in a study of control samples from healthy donors and cancer patients. Sequenced by immunoSEQ multiplex PCR; TCRdb stores in-frame clones only, minus some. This table has about 160,000 clones, approximately 94% appearing once. The sample was PBMCs. These receptors all come from a man in his 60s with colorectal cancer.

This chain joins TRBV5-4 and TRBJ1-1; D not certain. Germline-derived CDR1 and CDR2 are SGHNT and YYREEE (reference sequence). This CDR3 has 16 amino acids. Trimming left V 0 bases short and J 0 bases short, with 12 bases between. The DNA of the CDR3 is TGTGCCAGCAGCTTGGCCTGGTCAGGCGTGAACACTGAAGCTTTCTTT. Translated: CASSLAWSGVNTEAFF.

This chain links TRBV5-5 with TRBJ2-4; D may be TRBD1 (5 bases). Germline CDR1 is SGHKS and CDR2 is YYEKEE (reference sequence). Trimming took 1 base from V and 4 from J, leaving 6 bases between them. CDR3 length equals 13 residues. CDR3 in amino acids: CASSLPGKNIQYF. The DNA of the CDR3 is TGTGCCAGCAGCTTGCCAGGGAAAAACATTCAGTACTTC.

V and J are TRBV23-1 and TRBJ2-7; TRBD1 aligns across 9 bases. TRBV23-1 is sorted into the ORF group, with uncertain function. The CDR3 is 10 amino acids. Trimming took 10 bases from V and 7 from J; bases not matched to a gene: 2. The CDR3 nucleotides are TGCGCCAACAGGGGGCGAGAGCAGTACTTC. It translates to CANRGREQYF.

J is TRBJ1-2 and V is TRBV10-3; D may be TRBD1 (5 bases). The CDR3 sequence is 14 residues long. Germline V lookup: CDR1 ENHRY, CDR2 SYGVKD. Trimming took off 0 bases at V and 4 bases at J, with 9 bases between the two ends. In nucleotides, the CDR3 is TGTGCCATCAGTGAGTCGGCAGGGACCTATGGCTACACCTTC. Translated: CAISESAGTYGYTF.

This chain links TRBV3-1 (or the pseudogene TRBV3-2) with TRBJ2-7; D not resolved. Germline CDR1 and CDR2: LGHDT and YNNKEL (reference sequence). The germline V and J ends were trimmed by 3 bases and 0 bases, with 9 bases remaining between them. This CDR3 spans 14 amino acids. Here the CDR3 reads CASSQRLDSYEQYF. The CDR3 DNA reads TGTGCCAGCAGCCAGAGGCTAGACTCCTACGAGCAGTACTTC.

This chain links TRBV2 with TRBJ1-1, with 7 bases identical to TRBD1. V gave up 6 bases and J gave up 2 bases; unmatched junction bases: 3. The CDR3 covers 13 residues. The V gene's germline CDR1 is SNHLY and CDR2 FYNNEI. CDR3 loop: CASRRQGNTEAFF. CDR3 in DNA: TGTGCCAGCAGGCGACAGGGTAACACTGAAGCTTTCTTT. Combining the CDR3 with reference TRBV2 and TRBJ1-1 gives the whole variable domain EPEVTQTPSHQVTQMGQEVILRCVPISNHLYFYWYRQILGQKVEFLVSFYNNEISEKSEIFDDQFSVERPDGSNFTLKIRSTKLEDSAMYFCASRRQGNTEAFFGQGTRLTVV.

V and J are TRBV6-4 and TRBJ2-1; D ambiguous. Germline CDR1 MRHNA, CDR2 SNTAGT. The CDR3 has 13 residues. V was cut by 2 bases and J by 5 bases, with 7 bases left in between. CDR3 sequence: CASSDNRDNEQFF. DNA for the CDR3: TGTGCCAGCAGTGACAACAGAGACAATGAGCAGTTCTTC.

This chain connects TRBV19 to TRBJ1-1, with no clear D. The CDR3 totals 16 residues. Germline CDR1 reads LNHDA; CDR2 reads SQIVND (reference sequence). V was cut by 6 bases and J by 2 bases, with 19 bases left in between. Here the CDR3 reads CASRSGPHRSNTEAFF. DNA for the CDR3: TGTGCCAGTAGATCCGGGCCCCATAGATCTAACACTGAAGCTTTCTTT.

This clone was picked up one time. The chain uses TRBV6-2 or TRBV6-3 and TRBJ2-1; a weak D match, TRBD2 (6 bases). CDR3 length: 13 residues. Trimming pared 1 base from V and 8 bases from J, leaving 9 bases between. Germline values: CDR1 MNHEY, CDR2 SVGEGT. The DNA of the CDR3 is TGTGCCAGCAGTTACTGGGGGGTGGATGAGCAGTTCTTC. Translated: CASSYWGVDEQFF.

The chain is built from TRBV5-1 and TRBJ2-7, with 7 bases that match TRBD2. Germline lookup yields CDR1 SGHRS and CDR2 YFSETQ. After removal of 4 bases from V and 2 bases from J, the junction contained 3 bases not matched to a gene. This CDR3 contains 13 residues. The CDR3 sequence is CASSDSGAYEQYF. The CDR3 DNA reads TGCGCCAGCAGCGACAGCGGGGCCTACGAGCAGTACTTC.

The rearrangement joins TRBV29-1 to TRBJ2-2, with TRBD2 matching 7 bases. The ends lost 7 bases at V and 3 bases at J; junction bases unmatched: 5. This CDR3 has 13 residues. Germline CDR1 is SQVTM and CDR2 is ANQGSEA. This chain's CDR3 is CSAGGGDTGELFF. The CDR3 region has the DNA TGCAGCGCAGGTGGGGGGGACACCGGGGAGCTGTTTTTT.

V is TRBV5-6 and J is TRBJ1-5; no reliable D call. Germline assignment: CDR1 SGHDT and CDR2 YYEEEE. The ends were cut back, 3 bases at V and 8 bases at J, with 21 bases in the middle. The CDR3 loop spans 16 amino acids. In DNA, the CDR3 is TGTGCCAGCAGCTCCACCCGCGAGCGGGTAATCAAGCCCCAGCATTTT. Protein product: CASSSTRERVIKPQHF.

This clone was seen a single time. The chain uses TRBV6-5 and TRBJ1-5; no definite D call. Germline V gives CDR1 MNHEY, CDR2 SVGAGI. V lost 4 bases to trimming and J lost 2 bases, with 6 bases between them. This CDR3 contains 13 residues. The CDR3 reads CASSSLGNQPQHF. As DNA, the CDR3 is TGTGCCAGCAGTTCATTGGGCAATCAGCCCCAGCATTTT.

The genes are TRBV4-1 and TRBJ1-2; TRBD1 agrees at 9 bases. CDR3 length: 15 amino acids. V was pared by 3 bases and J by 1 base, with 3 bases of the junction left unmatched. CDR1 and CDR2 (germline): MGHRA, YSYEKL. Here the CDR3 reads CASSQLTGGNYGYTF. For the CDR3, the DNA is TGCGCCAGCAGCCAGTTGACAGGGGGTAACTATGGCTACACCTTC.

This clone was picked up one time. The chain links TRBV7-6 to TRBJ2-7; 9 bases agree with TRBD1. CDR1 is SGHVS, CDR2 FNYEAQ, per germline. This CDR3 has 14 residues. V shed 6 bases, J shed 4 bases, and the junction held 7 bases outside the gene matches. CDR3 amino acids: CASRPGTGKYEQYF. The CDR3 DNA follows: TGTGCCAGCAGGCCAGGGACAGGGAAATACGAGCAGTACTTC.

In DNA form, the CDR3 reads TGCGCCAGCAGCCATTCGAAGGGGCAGGGGATTAACTATGGCTACACCTTC. It codes for CASSHSKGQGINYGYTF. The chain carries TRBV4-1 and TRBJ1-2; D is perhaps TRBD1 (6 bases). CDR1 is MGHRA and CDR2 is YSYEKL in the germline V gene. V gave up 3 bases and J gave up 1 base, with 18 bases separating them. The CDR3 consists of 17 residues.